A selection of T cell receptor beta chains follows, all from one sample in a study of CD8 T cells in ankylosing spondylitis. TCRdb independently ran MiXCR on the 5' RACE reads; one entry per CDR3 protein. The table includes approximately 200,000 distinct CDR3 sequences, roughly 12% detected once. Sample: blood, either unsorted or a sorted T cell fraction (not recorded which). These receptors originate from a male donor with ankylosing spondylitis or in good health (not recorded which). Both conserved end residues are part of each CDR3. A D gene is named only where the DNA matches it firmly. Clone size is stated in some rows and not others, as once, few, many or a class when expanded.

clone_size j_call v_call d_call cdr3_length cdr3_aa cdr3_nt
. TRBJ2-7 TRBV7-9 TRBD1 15 CASSSGTGNSYEQYF TGTGCCAGCAGCTCCGGGACAGGGAACTCCTACGAGCAGTACTTC
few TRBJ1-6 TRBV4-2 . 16 CASSQDWPQAGGPLHF TGTGCCAGCAGCCAAGATTGGCCCCAGGCCGGCGGACCCCTCCACTTT
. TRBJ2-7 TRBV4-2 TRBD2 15 CASSLRLAGPYEQYF TGTGCCAGCAGCCTCAGACTAGCGGGACCCTACGAGCAGTACTTC
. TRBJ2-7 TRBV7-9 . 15 CASSHGPLETYEQYF TGTGCCAGCAGCCATGGACCCCTTGAAACCTACGAGCAGTACTTC
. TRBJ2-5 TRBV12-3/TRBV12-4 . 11 CASSLAMTQYF TGTGCCAGCAGTTTAGCGATGACCCAGTACTTC
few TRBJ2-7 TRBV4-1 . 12 CASSGVDYEQYF TGCGCCAGCAGTGGAGTGGACTACGAGCAGTACTTC
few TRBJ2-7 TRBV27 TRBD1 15 CASSLDRATSYEQYF TGTGCCAGCAGTTTAGACAGGGCGACCTCCTACGAGCAGTACTTC
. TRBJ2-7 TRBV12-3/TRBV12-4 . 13 CASSFGRHYEQYF TGTGCCAGCAGTTTCGGTCGTCACTACGAGCAGTACTTC
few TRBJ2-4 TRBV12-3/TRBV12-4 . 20 CASSRGRERYLFWAKNIQYF TGTGCCAGCAGTCGGGGACGGGAGCGATACCTTTTCTGGGCCAAAAACATTCAGTACTTC
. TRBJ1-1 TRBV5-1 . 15 CASSLAGVGPIEAFF TGCGCCAGCAGCTTGGCAGGTGTGGGACCCATAGAAGCTTTCTTT
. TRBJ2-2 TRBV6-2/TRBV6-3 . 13 CATVDRYTGELFF TGTGCCACCGTCGACAGGTACACCGGGGAGCTGTTTTTT
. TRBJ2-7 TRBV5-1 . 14 CASRPQGSSYEQYF TGCGCCAGCAGACCACAGGGAAGCTCCTACGAGCAGTACTTC
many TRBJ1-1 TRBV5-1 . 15 CASSLGQGGNTEAFF TGCGCCAGCAGCTTGGGTCAAGGAGGGAACACTGAAGCTTTCTTT
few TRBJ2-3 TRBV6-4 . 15 CASSDSKGGTDTQYF TGTGCCAGCAGTGACTCGAAGGGGGGAACAGATACGCAGTATTTT
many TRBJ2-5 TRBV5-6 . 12 CASTSWAETQYF TGTGCCAGCACCTCCTGGGCTGAGACCCAGTACTTC
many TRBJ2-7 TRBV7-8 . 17 CASSTSRGAPYSYEQYF TGTGCCAGCAGCACTTCGAGAGGGGCACCCTACTCCTACGAGCAGTACTTC
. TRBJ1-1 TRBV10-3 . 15 CAISESIQMNTEAFF TGTGCCATCAGTGAGTCGATACAGATGAACACTGAAGCTTTCTTT
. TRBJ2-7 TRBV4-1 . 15 CASSQVTVGPGEQYF TGCGCCAGCAGCCAAGTAACTGTGGGGCCGGGAGAGCAGTACTTC
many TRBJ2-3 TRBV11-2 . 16 CASSSDGLGSTDTQYF TGTGCCAGCAGCTCGGACGGTTTGGGGAGCACAGATACGCAGTATTTT
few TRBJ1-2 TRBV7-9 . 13 CASSFLTSYGYTF TGTGCCAGCAGCTTTTTGACGTCCTATGGCTACACCTTC
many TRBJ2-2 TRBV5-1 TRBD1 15 CASSQPDRGTGELFF TGCGCCAGCAGCCAGCCGGACAGGGGCACCGGGGAGCTGTTTTTT
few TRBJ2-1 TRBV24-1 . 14 CATSDGRLDNEQFF TGTGCCACCAGTGATGGGCGGCTAGACAATGAGCAGTTCTTC
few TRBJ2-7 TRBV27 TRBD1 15 CASSYLGQQSEEQYF TGTGCCAGCAGTTATCTGGGACAGCAGTCTGAGGAGCAGTACTTC
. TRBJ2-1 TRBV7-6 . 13 CASSSGTSGEQFF TGTGCCAGCAGCTCCGGGACCTCGGGTGAGCAGTTCTTC
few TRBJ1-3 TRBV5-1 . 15 CASSSDINSGNTIYF TGCGCCAGCAGTTCCGACATTAACTCTGGAAACACCATATATTTT
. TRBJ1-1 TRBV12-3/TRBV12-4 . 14 CASSLAFANTEAFF TGTGCCAGCAGTTTAGCGTTTGCGAACACTGAAGCTTTCTTT
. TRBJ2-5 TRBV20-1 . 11 CSARSLETQYF TGCAGTGCTAGGAGCTTGGAGACCCAGTACTTC
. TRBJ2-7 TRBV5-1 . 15 CASSWAPGTSYEQYF TGCGCCAGCAGCTGGGCCCCCGGGACCTCCTACGAGCAGTACTTC
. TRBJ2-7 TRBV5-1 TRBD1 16 CASSPPSGQGAVEQYF TGCGCCAGCAGCCCCCCTTCGGGACAGGGGGCAGTGGAGCAGTACTTC
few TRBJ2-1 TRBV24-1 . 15 CATSDSTGRKGEQFF TGTGCCACCAGTGATTCGACAGGGAGGAAGGGTGAGCAGTTCTTC
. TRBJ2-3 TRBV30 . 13 CALDREDPDTQYF TGTGCCTTAGACAGGGAGGATCCAGATACGCAGTATTTT
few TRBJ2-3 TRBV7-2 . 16 CASSPWRTRLTDTQYF TGTGCCAGCAGCCCGTGGCGGACTCGCCTCACAGATACGCAGTATTTT
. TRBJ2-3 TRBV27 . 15 CASSPLARAADTQYF TGTGCCAGCAGTCCGCTAGCAAGGGCCGCAGATACGCAGTATTTT
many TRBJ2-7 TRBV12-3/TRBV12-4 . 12 CASSLAKAEQYF TGTGCCAGCAGTTTAGCGAAAGCCGAGCAGTACTTC
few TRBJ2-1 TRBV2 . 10 CASRRNEQFF TGTGCCAGCAGGCGAAATGAGCAGTTCTTC
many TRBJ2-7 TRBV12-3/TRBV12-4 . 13 CASSLYGYYEQYF TGTGCCAGCAGTTTGTACGGATACTACGAGCAGTACTTC
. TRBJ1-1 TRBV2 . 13 CASSEAQMTEAFF TGTGCCAGCAGTGAAGCACAAATGACCGAAGCTTTCTTT
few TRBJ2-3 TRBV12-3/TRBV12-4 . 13 CASNTFRTDTQYF TGTGCCAGCAACACGTTCCGCACAGATACGCAGTATTTT
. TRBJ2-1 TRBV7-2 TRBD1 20 CASSSSQGATGVSPYNEQFF TGTGCCAGCAGTTCTAGCCAGGGGGCTACGGGAGTGAGTCCCTACAATGAGCAGTTCTTC
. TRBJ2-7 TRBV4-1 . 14 CASSHTTGAYEQYF TGCGCCAGCAGCCACACTACGGGCGCCTACGAGCAGTACTTC
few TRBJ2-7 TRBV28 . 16 CASSITGPLSSYEQYF TGTGCCAGCAGTATCACGGGACCCCTAAGCTCCTACGAGCAGTACTTC
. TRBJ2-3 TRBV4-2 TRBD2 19 CASSLLPGLAGVIADTQYF TGTGCCAGCAGCCTATTGCCGGGACTAGCGGGAGTGATTGCAGATACGCAGTATTTT
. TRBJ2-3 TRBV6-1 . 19 CASSQTLDSPDRFTDTQYF TGTGCCAGCAGTCAGACCCTCGATTCGCCTGATCGATTCACAGATACGCAGTATTTT
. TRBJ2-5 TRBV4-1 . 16 CASSQEGGRGQETQYF TGCGCCAGCAGCCAAGAGGGGGGCAGGGGGCAAGAGACCCAGTACTTC
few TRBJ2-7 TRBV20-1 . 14 CSARHTRGNYEQYF TGCAGTGCTAGGCACACCAGGGGAAACTACGAGCAGTACTTC
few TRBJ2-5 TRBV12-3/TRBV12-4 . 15 CASSFDFGLGETQYF TGTGCCAGCAGTTTCGATTTCGGGCTAGGCGAGACCCAGTACTTC
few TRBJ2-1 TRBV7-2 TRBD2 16 CASSLEGSSGNNEQFF TGTGCCAGCAGCTTAGAGGGGTCTAGCGGGAACAATGAGCAGTTCTTC
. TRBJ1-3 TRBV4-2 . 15 CASSQDRVGGNTIYF TGTGCCAGCAGCCAAGATCGGGTCGGCGGAAACACCATATATTTT
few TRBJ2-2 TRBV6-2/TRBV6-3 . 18 CASSTLTGPSANTGELFF TGTGCCAGCAGTACTCTCACGGGGCCATCAGCGAACACCGGGGAGCTGTTTTTT
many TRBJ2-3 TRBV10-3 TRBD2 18 CAISEALTSGGYTDTQYF TGTGCCATCAGTGAGGCCCTGACTAGCGGGGGGTACACAGATACGCAGTATTTT
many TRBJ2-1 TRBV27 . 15 CASSLAVSSYNEQFF TGTGCCAGCAGTTTAGCCGTTAGCTCCTACAATGAGCAGTTCTTC
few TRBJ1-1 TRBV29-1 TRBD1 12 CSVVGTGPEAFF TGCAGCGTTGTGGGGACAGGGCCTGAAGCTTTCTTT
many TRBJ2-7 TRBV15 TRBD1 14 CATSGQGKRYEQYF TGTGCCACCAGCGGACAGGGTAAGAGGTACGAGCAGTACTTC
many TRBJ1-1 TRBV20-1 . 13 CSAPLQVGTEAFF TGCAGTGCGCCCCTTCAGGTGGGGACTGAAGCTTTCTTT
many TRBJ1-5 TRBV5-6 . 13 CASSFQSNQPQHF TGTGCCAGCAGCTTCCAAAGCAATCAGCCCCAGCATTTT
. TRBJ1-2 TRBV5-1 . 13 CASSSSLNYGYTF TGCGCCAGCAGCTCTTCTTTGAACTATGGCTACACCTTC
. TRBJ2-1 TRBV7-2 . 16 CASSFGPSNPYNEQFF TGTGCCAGCAGCTTTGGGCCTAGCAATCCTTACAATGAGCAGTTCTTC
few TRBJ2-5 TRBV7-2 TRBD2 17 CASSLWPGLAERGTQYF TGTGCCAGCAGCTTATGGCCCGGACTAGCGGAGCGGGGGACCCAGTACTTC
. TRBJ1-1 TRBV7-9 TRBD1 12 CASRRTGDEAFF TGTGCCAGCAGACGGACAGGGGATGAAGCTTTCTTT
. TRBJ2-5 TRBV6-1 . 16 CASRERGQGKTETQYF TGTGCCAGCAGGGAGCGAGGGCAGGGGAAGACAGAGACCCAGTACTTC